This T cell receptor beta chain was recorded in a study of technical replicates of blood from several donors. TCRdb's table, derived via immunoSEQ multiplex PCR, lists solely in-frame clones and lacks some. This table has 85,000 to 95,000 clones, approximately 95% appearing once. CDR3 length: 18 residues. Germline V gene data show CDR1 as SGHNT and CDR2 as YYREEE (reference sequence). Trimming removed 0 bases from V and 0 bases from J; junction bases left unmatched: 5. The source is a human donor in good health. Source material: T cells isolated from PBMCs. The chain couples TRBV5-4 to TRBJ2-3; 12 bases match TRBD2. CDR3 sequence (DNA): TGTGCCAGCAGCTTGGGACTAGCGGGGGTCTCTAGCACAGATACGCAGTATTTT. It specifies CASSLGLAGVSSTDTQYF.